Presented here are 25 T cell receptor beta chains from one specimen sequenced in a study of T-cell reconstitution after alpha-beta-depleted transplantation in children. TCRbeta library construction was performed incorporating unique molecular identifiers. TCRdb reanalysed the PCR reads using MiXCR and keeps one entry per CDR3 protein. This sample has approximately 520,000 distinct CDR3 sequences, with approximately 10% found just once. This material consisted of PBMCs, mostly from graft donor cells, taken 180 days after TCRalphabeta/CD19-depleted stem cell transplant. These receptors originate from a female patient younger than 10 who had a stem cell transplant for aplastic anemia, so the T cells may come from the graft donor.

This clonotype was observed a handful of times. This chain joins TRBV4-1 and TRBJ2-3; TRBD1 is a possible D gene (6 bases). The V gene lost 3 bases and the J gene lost 3 bases, with 13 bases spanning the gap. This CDR3 has 15 amino acids. Germline loops: CDR1 MGHRA, CDR2 YSYEKL. CDR3 in amino acids: CASSHPRGITDTQYF. Written as DNA, the CDR3 is TGCGCCAGCAGCCACCCCAGGGGAATAACAGATACGCAGTATTTT.

This chain joins TRBV5-1 and TRBJ2-6; no clear D. Germline V gives CDR1 SGHRS, CDR2 YFSETQ. There are 17 residues in the CDR3. V lost 4 bases, J lost 2 bases, and 16 bases lay in between. The CDR3 DNA sequence: TGCGCCAGCAGCACCTTCCCCTCAGTGGCTGGGGCCAACGTCCTGACTTTC. Its protein product is CASSTFPSVAGANVLTF.

This clonotype was observed a handful of times. V and J are TRBV2 and TRBJ2-1; 7 bases match TRBD2. Losses at the gene ends were 3 bases for V and 3 bases for J; bases not matched to a gene: 8. Looked up from germline, CDR1 is SNHLY and CDR2 is FYNNEI. This CDR3 spans 16 amino acids. CDR3 region: CASSDGGRALYNEQFF. The CDR3 DNA reads TGTGCCAGCAGTGACGGAGGGAGGGCTCTCTACAATGAGCAGTTCTTC.

Here the CDR3 reads CATSDLHGYEQYF. In nucleotides, the CDR3 is TGTGCCACCAGTGATTTGCACGGCTACGAGCAGTACTTC. The chain carries TRBV24-1 and TRBJ2-7, with D uncertain. V lost 0 bases, J lost 3 bases, and 5 bases lay in between. Germline V gives CDR1 KGHDR, CDR2 SFDVKD. The CDR3 consists of 13 residues.

This clonotype was detected ten times or more. The chain combines TRBV4-3 with TRBJ2-5; the D gene is possibly TRBD1 (6 bases). CDR1 is LGHNA, CDR2 YSLEER, per germline. The CDR3 is 15 residues long. V lost 1 base to trimming and J lost 5 bases, with 14 bases between them. CDR3 in amino acids: CASSQGERGSETQYF. The CDR3 nucleotides read TGCGCCAGCAGCCAAGGGGAAAGGGGGTCGGAGACCCAGTACTTC.

This clonotype was counted only a few times. The rearrangement joins TRBV7-9 to TRBJ2-7; 10 nucleotides line up with TRBD2. Per the germline V gene, CDR1 is SEHNR and CDR2 is FQNEAQ (reference sequence). The CDR3 contains 15 residues. With V trimmed by 3 bases and J by 6 bases, 8 bases remained unmatched. The CDR3: CASSLVSGRAGEQYF. DNA for the CDR3: TGTGCCAGCAGCTTGGTAAGCGGGAGGGCCGGCGAGCAGTACTTC.

CDR3 loop: CASSLTQTGTDTDTQYF. The DNA of the CDR3 is TGTGCCAGCAGCTTAACCCAGACCGGGACAGACACAGATACGCAGTATTTT. The chain employs TRBV7-2 and TRBJ2-3; 7 bases agree with TRBD1. V was clipped by 2 bases and J by 2 bases; unmatched bases: 10. Per the germline V gene, CDR1 is SGHTA and CDR2 is FQGNSA. The CDR3 is 17 amino acids.

This clonotype was counted only a few times. The gene calls are TRBV30 and TRBJ2-1; D gene unclear. This CDR3 is built from 11 residues. The germline V and J ends were trimmed by 5 bases and 3 bases, with 5 bases remaining between them. Germline-derived CDR1 and CDR2 are GTSNPN and SVGIG (reference sequence). The CDR3 region has the DNA TGTGCCTGGTCAGACTACAATGAGCAGTTCTTC. As protein: CAWSDYNEQFF.

This clonotype was seen a handful of times. CDR3 in amino acids: CASSVFPDRYGYTF. The CDR3, as DNA: TGTGCCAGCAGTGTTTTCCCAGACAGATATGGCTACACCTTC. This chain joins TRBV25-1 and TRBJ1-2; a weak D match, TRBD1 (5 bases). Germline loops: CDR1 MGHDK, CDR2 SYGVNS. The CDR3 loop spans 14 amino acids. The V and J ends lost 4 bases and 5 bases respectively, with 14 bases between them.

This clonotype was counted only a few times. The V gene is TRBV20-1, the J gene TRBJ2-5; 7 bases match TRBD2. The CDR3 extends over 14 amino acids. V was clipped by 6 bases and J by 3 bases; unmatched bases: 10. Germline CDR1 is DFQATT and CDR2 is SNEGSKA (reference sequence). The CDR3: CSAGPGRGKETQYF. The CDR3 coding sequence is TGCAGTGCGGGTCCTGGGAGGGGCAAAGAGACCCAGTACTTC.

This clonotype was seen many times. V gene TRBV29-1 combines with J gene TRBJ2-1, with 10 bases lining up with TRBD2. The junction had 5 bases not matched to a gene; V was cut back by 1 base and J by 2 bases. This CDR3 contains 16 residues. Germline V lookup: CDR1 SQVTM, CDR2 ANQGSEA. The CDR3 here is CSVEGPSGSTYNEQFF. The CDR3 nucleotides read TGCAGCGTTGAAGGGCCTAGCGGGAGCACCTACAATGAGCAGTTCTTC.

CDR3 sequence: CASSKGLLLEQFF. Written as DNA, the CDR3 is TGTGCCAGCAGCAAGGGACTCCTGTTGGAGCAGTTCTTC. The chain employs TRBV5-8 and TRBJ2-1; TRBD2 might be the D (6 bases). V gave up 4 bases and J gave up 10 bases, with 15 bases separating them. Germline loops: CDR1 SGHTS, CDR2 YDEGEE. The CDR3 is 13 amino acids. The full variable domain, with the rest looked up from reference TRBV5-8 and TRBJ2-1, is EAGVTQSPTHLIKTRGQQATLRCSPISGHTSVYWYQQALGLGLQFLLWYDEGEERNRGNFPPRFSGRQFPNYSSELNVNALELEDSALYLCASSKGLLLEQFFGPGTRLTVL.

This chain uses TRBV15 with TRBJ2-2; TRBD2 matches at 8 bases. The CDR3 length is 16 residues. Trimming removed 0 bases from V and 6 bases from J; junction bases left unmatched: 6. CDR1 LNHNV and CDR2 YYDKDF come from the germline V gene (reference sequence). CDR3 nucleotides: TGTGCCACCAGCAGAGATCAGTCGGGAGGGGCCGGGGAGCTGTTTTTT. Amino acids: CATSRDQSGGAGELFF.

This clonotype appeared many times. This sequence joins TRBV7-2 and TRBJ1-1, with D unresolved. The CDR3 covers 13 residues. Germline V gene data show CDR1 as SGHTA and CDR2 as FQGNSA. V was clipped by 5 bases and J by 6 bases, with 13 bases between them. As DNA, the CDR3 is TGTGCCAGCAGCCTGGCCGGGTTCTCTGAAGCTTTCTTT. Protein: CASSLAGFSEAFF.

The V gene is TRBV12-3 or TRBV12-4, the J gene TRBJ1-4; D remains unclear. This CDR3 is built from 15 residues. The germline V and J ends were trimmed by 3 bases and 5 bases, with 13 bases remaining between them. This CDR3 is CASSFWASRNEKLFF. The CDR3 coding sequence is TGTGCCAGCAGTTTTTGGGCCAGCAGGAATGAAAAACTGTTTTTT.

This clonotype was seen a handful of times. The rearrangement joins TRBV5-4 to TRBJ1-1, with D maybe TRBD1 (5 bases). Germline V gene lookup returns CDR1 SGHNT and CDR2 YYREEE (reference sequence). This CDR3 region has 14 residues. Between the trimmed V and J ends, which lost 1 base and 1 base, there was a span of 8 bases. The CDR3 here is CASSLSDRNTEAFF. CDR3 in DNA: TGTGCCAGCAGCTTGAGTGACAGGAACACTGAAGCTTTCTTT.

V is TRBV3-1 and J is TRBJ1-2, with no clear D. Germline-derived CDR1 and CDR2 are LGHDT and YNNKEL (reference sequence). The V end lost 2 bases, the J end lost 2 bases, and 9 bases lay between the germline ends. This CDR3 spans 14 amino acids. The chain's CDR3 is CASSQSWTNYGYTF. The DNA of the CDR3 is TGTGCCAGCAGCCAATCTTGGACGAACTATGGCTACACCTTC.

This clonotype was seen a few times. The V gene is TRBV20-1, the J gene TRBJ2-1; 10 bases align to TRBD2. The J segment lost 9 bases and the V segment lost 6 bases, leaving 11 bases of the junction unmatched. CDR1 and CDR2 from the germline V gene are DFQATT and SNEGSKA (reference sequence). There are 14 residues in the CDR3. CDR3 amino acids: CSAIQREGRGEQFF. As DNA, the CDR3 is TGCAGTGCCATTCAGCGGGAGGGCAGGGGTGAGCAGTTCTTC.

This clonotype was counted a few times. The rearrangement uses TRBV12-3 or TRBV12-4 and TRBJ2-1; 10 nucleotides match TRBD2. The J segment lost 6 bases and the V segment lost 6 bases, leaving 8 bases of the junction unmatched. The CDR3 extends over 15 amino acids. Written as DNA, the CDR3 is TGTGCCAGCAGCCGGGGACTAGCGCCTTCCAATGAGCAGTTCTTC. It translates to CASSRGLAPSNEQFF.

V gene TRBV4-3 combines with J gene TRBJ2-2, with D tentatively TRBD2 (5 bases). The germline gives CDR1 LGHNA, CDR2 YSLEER. V lost 4 bases and J lost 3, with 9 bases in between. CDR3 length: 14 amino acids. DNA for the CDR3: TGCGCCAGCAGCCCGCAGAGGGACACCGGGGAGCTGTTTTTT. This gives the protein CASSPQRDTGELFF.

This chain connects TRBV7-2 to TRBJ1-2, with D possibly matching TRBD1 (6 bases). The length of the CDR3 is 13 residues. The germline V gene encodes CDR1 SGHTA and CDR2 FQGNSA. Trimming took 2 bases from V and 7 from J, leaving 11 bases between them. The CDR3 nucleotides read TGTGCCAGCAGCTTAACAGGGACTCCTGGCTACACCTTC. Translated, it gives CASSLTGTPGYTF. Combining the CDR3 with reference TRBV7-2 and TRBJ1-2 gives the whole variable domain GAGVSQSPSNKVTEKGKDVELRCDPISGHTALYWYRQSLGQGLEFLIYFQGNSAPDKSGLPSDRFSAERTGGSVSTLTIQRTQQEDSAVYLCASSLTGTPGYTFGSGTRLTVV.

A few counts support this clonotype. V is TRBV12-3 or TRBV12-4 and J is TRBJ2-5; 9 bases align to TRBD1. J gave up 3 bases and V 5 bases, and 10 bases lay outside the gene matches. The CDR3 covers 16 residues. CDR3 sequence: CASSVTGTGTKETQYF. In DNA, the CDR3 is TGTGCCAGCAGTGTGACCGGGACAGGGACAAAAGAGACCCAGTACTTC.

The chain employs TRBV24-1 and TRBJ2-5; D is undetermined. Trimming stripped 2 bases from V and 5 bases from J, with 8 bases between. The CDR3 consists of 13 residues. Germline V gene sequence: CDR1 KGHDR, CDR2 SFDVKD. For the CDR3, the DNA is TGTGCCACCAGTGATTGGGCTACCGAGACCCAGTACTTC. Translation: CATSDWATETQYF.

This clonotype was found a few times. The chain employs TRBV5-1 and TRBJ2-1; D unresolved. From germline, CDR1 is SGHRS and CDR2 YFSETQ. The V gene lost 5 bases and the J gene lost 0 bases, with 12 bases spanning the gap. The CDR3 is 15 residues long. CDR3 in DNA: TGCGCCAGCAGTTACCGATACGACTCCTACAATGAGCAGTTCTTC. Translated: CASSYRYDSYNEQFF. Based on the CDR3 plus reference TRBV5-1 and TRBJ2-1, the full variable domain is KAGVTQTPRYLIKTRGQQVTLSCSPISGHRSVSWYQQTPGQGLQFLFEYFSETQRNKGNFPGRFSGRQFSNSRSEMNVSTLELGDSALYLCASSYRYDSYNEQFFGPGTRLTVL.

This clonotype has just a few counts. At one end, the junction sequence differs from germline, possibly due to a read error. V gene TRBV12-3 or TRBV12-4 combines with J gene TRBJ2-4, with 8 bases aligning to TRBD2. The CDR3 is 18 amino acids. As DNA, the CDR3 is TGTGCCAGCAGCCAATTCAAGTCAAGCGGGGGCGCGGTAAACACTCAGTACTTC. Its protein product is CASSQFKSSGGAVNTQYF.